Shown below are 10 T cell receptor beta chains from a single sample sequenced in a study of lymphopenia after photon versus proton radiotherapy. Sequenced by immunoSEQ multiplex PCR; TCRdb stores in-frame clones only, minus some. In the table there are fewer than 70,000 clones, 87% of which are singletons. The sample consisted of peripheral blood, taken from a patient treated with proton-based radiotherapy. The receptors come from an elderly man with esophageal cancer.

The chain joins TRBV7-9 to TRBJ2-7; D gene ambiguous. Per the germline V gene, CDR1 is SEHNR and CDR2 is FQNEAQ (reference sequence). The CDR3 covers 10 residues. Trimming shortened V by 4 bases and J by 2 bases, and 0 bases separated the two germline ends. The CDR3 DNA is TGTGCCAGCAGCTCCTACGAGCAGTACTTC. Protein sequence: CASSSYEQYF.

The chain joins TRBV5-4 to TRBJ1-5, with 9 bases matching TRBD1. This CDR3 has 14 amino acids. Looked up from germline, CDR1 is SGHNT and CDR2 is YYREEE (reference sequence). The ends lost 4 bases at V and 3 bases at J; junction bases unmatched: 2. The CDR3 DNA reads TGTGCCAGCAGCAGGACAGGGGACAATCAGCCCCAGCATTTT. As protein: CASSRTGDNQPQHF.

This rearrangement joins TRBV5-1 to TRBJ2-7, with D possibly TRBD1 on 10 matching bases. Germline V lookup: CDR1 SGHRS, CDR2 YFSETQ. The CDR3 totals 18 residues. V lost 6 bases and J lost 5, with 30 bases in between. CDR3 amino acids: CASTAAGGPTGGVNEQYF. In nucleotides, the CDR3 is TGCGCCAGCACAGCAGCGGGGGGCCCGACAGGGGGCGTGAACGAGCAGTACTTC.

The V call is TRBV18, the J call TRBJ1-3, with no clear D. The germline V gene has CDR1 KGHSH and CDR2 LQKENI. This CDR3 has 15 amino acids. The V gene lost 1 base and the J gene lost 1 base, with 8 bases spanning the gap. CDR3 DNA sequence: TGTGCCAGCTCACCACGGATAGAATCTGGAAACACCATATATTTT. Its translation is CASSPRIESGNTIYF.

The chain is built from TRBV7-9 and TRBJ1-5; D remains unclear. Trimming took 1 base from V and 6 from J, leaving 4 bases between them. CDR3 length: 12 amino acids. In germline, CDR1 is SEHNR, CDR2 FQNEAQ (reference sequence). The CDR3 nucleotides read TGTGCCAGCAGCTTAGACATTCAGCCCCAGCATTTT. Translating gives CASSLDIQPQHF.

V and J are TRBV2 and TRBJ2-6, with unresolved D. From germline, CDR1 is SNHLY and CDR2 FYNNEI. The CDR3 runs to 11 residues. V was pared by 6 bases and J by 10 bases, with 7 bases between. The CDR3 DNA reads as TGTGCCAGCAGCTCGCCAAACGTCCTGACTTTC. Translating gives CASSSPNVLTF.

A few counts support this clone. The chain is built from TRBV7-9 and TRBJ2-2; no definite D call. From germline, CDR1 is SEHNR and CDR2 FQNEAQ (reference sequence). Trimming shortened V by 5 bases and J by 6 bases, and 22 bases separated the two germline ends. The CDR3 extends over 17 amino acids. In DNA form, the CDR3 reads TGTGCCAGCAGCACCCACCCCGTGGGCCAACCACCCGGGGAGCTGTTTTTT. It encodes CASSTHPVGQPPGELFF.

This clone is a singleton in its sample. The chain is built from TRBV19 and TRBJ1-2; 12 nucleotides line up with TRBD1. The germline gives CDR1 LNHDA, CDR2 SQIVND (reference sequence). This CDR3 has 14 residues. V gave up 10 bases and J gave up 6 bases; unmatched junction bases: 9. The CDR3 reads CATLMGTGGDGYTF. The CDR3 region has the DNA TGTGCCACCCTAATGGGGACAGGGGGCGATGGCTACACCTTC.

The V gene is TRBV2, the J gene TRBJ2-3; 11 bases agree with TRBD2. Germline assignment: CDR1 SNHLY and CDR2 FYNNEI. V gave up 6 bases and J gave up 3 bases; unmatched junction bases: 5. The CDR3 runs to 15 residues. The CDR3 is CASRAGTSGTDTQYF. The CDR3 DNA sequence: TGTGCCAGCAGAGCCGGGACTAGCGGTACAGATACGCAGTATTTT.

This sequence joins TRBV11-1 and TRBJ2-3, with a possible D match to TRBD1 (6 bases). CDR1 and CDR2 (germline): SGHAT, FQDESV (reference sequence). V lost 2 bases and J 6 bases, leaving 12 bases between the germline ends. CDR3 length: 14 residues. The CDR3 is CASSLSWGRDTQYF. Here the CDR3 DNA reads TGTGCCAGCAGCTTATCGTGGGGGCGGGATACGCAGTATTTT.